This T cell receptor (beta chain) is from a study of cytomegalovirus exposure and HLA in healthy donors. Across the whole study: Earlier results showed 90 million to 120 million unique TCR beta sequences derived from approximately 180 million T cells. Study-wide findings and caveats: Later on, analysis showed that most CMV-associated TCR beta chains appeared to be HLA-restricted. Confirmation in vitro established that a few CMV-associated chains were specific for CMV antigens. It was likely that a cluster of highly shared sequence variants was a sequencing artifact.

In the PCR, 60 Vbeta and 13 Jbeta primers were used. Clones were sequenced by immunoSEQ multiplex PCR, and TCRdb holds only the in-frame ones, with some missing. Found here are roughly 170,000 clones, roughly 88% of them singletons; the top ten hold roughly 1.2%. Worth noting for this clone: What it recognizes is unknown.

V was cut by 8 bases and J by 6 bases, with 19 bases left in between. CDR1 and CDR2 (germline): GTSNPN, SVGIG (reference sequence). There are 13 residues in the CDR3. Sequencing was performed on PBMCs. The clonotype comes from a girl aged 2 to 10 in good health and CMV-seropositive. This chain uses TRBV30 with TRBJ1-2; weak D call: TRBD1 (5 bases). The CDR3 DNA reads TGTGCCGAGAGGGAGGGATCAGGGCATGGCTACACCTTC. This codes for CAEREGSGHGYTF.